The 31 T cell receptor beta chains presented below share a single source sample, sequenced in a study of radiotherapy plus CTLA-4 blockade in lung cancer. Sequenced by immunoSEQ multiplex PCR; TCRdb stores in-frame clones only, minus some. The sample lists 75,000 to 100,000 clones, 80% to 90% occurring once. The source was peripheral blood, collected from a patient treated with radiotherapy plus ipilimumab. Every receptor here comes from a human donor with non-small cell lung cancer that progressed on radiotherapy plus ipilimumab.

The chain has TRBV14 and TRBJ2-3; D is ambiguous. V was clipped by 3 bases and J by 0 bases, with 7 bases between them. Germline V lookup: CDR1 SGHDN, CDR2 FVKESK. The CDR3 totals 14 residues. The CDR3: CASSHSTSTDTQYF. The CDR3, as DNA: TGTGCCAGCAGCCACTCTACCAGCACAGATACGCAGTATTTT.

This clone was counted once. CDR3 loop: CASSPGQGSYEQYF. The CDR3 DNA sequence: TGTGCCAGCAGCCCTGGACAGGGCTCCTACGAGCAGTACTTC. The chain couples TRBV6-1 to TRBJ2-7, with 8 bases that match TRBD1. V lost 6 bases and J lost 0; bases outside the gene matches: 4. CDR3 length: 14 amino acids. Germline V CDR1 and CDR2: MNHNS, SASEGT.

The CDR3 bases are TGTGCCAGCAGCTTAGGGACTAGCGGGAACAATGAGCAGTTCTTC. Protein: CASSLGTSGNNEQFF. The V gene is TRBV7-2, the J gene TRBJ2-1; 12 bases fit TRBD2. Unmatched junction bases numbered 0, after V lost 1 base and J lost 5 bases. CDR3 size: 15 residues. The germline CDR1 and CDR2 sequences are SGHTA and FQGNSA.

A few counts support this clone. The chain uses TRBV10-3 and TRBJ2-2; the match to TRBD2 covers 11 bases. Germline-derived CDR1 and CDR2 are ENHRY and SYGVKD. V trimming: 10 bases; J trimming: 3 bases; junction bases outside the gene matches: 4. This CDR3 comprises 14 residues. The CDR3 DNA sequence: TGTGCCACCGTTAGCGGGAGGGACACCGGGGAGCTGTTTTTT. Translated, it gives CATVSGRDTGELFF.

This chain links TRBV6-5 with TRBJ1-4; the D gene is possibly TRBD1 (6 bases). Germline values: CDR1 MNHEY, CDR2 SVGAGI. The CDR3 runs 15 residues. V lost 8 bases, J lost 4 bases, and 17 bases lay in between. CDR3 region: CASAEAGAGNEKLFF. DNA for the CDR3: TGTGCCAGCGCCGAGGCGGGGGCCGGTAATGAAAAACTGTTTTTT.

V usage is TRBV6-5 and J usage is TRBJ2-5, with D unresolved. Germline CDR1 reads MNHEY; CDR2 reads SVGAGI. The CDR3 has 15 residues. The germline V and J ends were trimmed by 0 bases and 2 bases, with 10 bases remaining between them. This CDR3 is CASSYSSLDQETQYF. CDR3 DNA sequence: TGTGCCAGCAGTTACTCGTCTCTCGATCAAGAGACCCAGTACTTC.

The chain joins TRBV27 to TRBJ1-2; possibly TRBD1 for D (5 bases). V lost 3 bases and J 8 bases, leaving 13 bases between the germline ends. Germline V gives CDR1 MNHEY, CDR2 SMNVEV (reference sequence). The CDR3 is 13 residues long. CDR3 loop: CASSFTGGYGYTF. CDR3 sequence (DNA): TGTGCCAGCAGTTTTACCGGGGGTTACGGCTACACCTTC.

The V and J genes are TRBV15 and TRBJ2-7, with D perhaps TRBD2 (5 bases). CDR3 length: 14 residues. The germline V and J ends were trimmed by 1 base and 0 bases, with 7 bases remaining between them. Germline V gene data show CDR1 as LNHNV and CDR2 as YYDKDF (reference sequence). CDR3 nucleotides: TGTGCCACCAGCAGAGTGGCGGGCTCCTACGAGCAGTACTTC. This sequence encodes CATSRVAGSYEQYF.

The V call is TRBV7-9, the J call TRBJ1-2, with 7 bases matching TRBD1. In germline, CDR1 is SEHNR, CDR2 FQNEAQ (reference sequence). The V segment lost 4 bases and the J segment 5 bases; nucleotides outside the gene matches: 1. The CDR3 totals 12 residues. The CDR3 nucleotides are TGTGCCAGCAGCTCACAGGGGTATGGCTACACCTTC. This encodes CASSSQGYGYTF. The variable domain in full, completed from reference TRBV7-9 and TRBJ1-2, reads DTGVSQNPRHKITKRGQNVTFRCDPISEHNRLYWYRQTLGQGPEFLTYFQNEAQLEKSRLLSDRFSAERPKGSFSTLEIQRTEQGDSAMYLCASSSQGYGYTFGSGTRLTVV.

V gene TRBV6-5 combines with J gene TRBJ2-7; 8 bases map to TRBD2. Trimming removed 0 bases from V and 3 bases from J; junction bases left unmatched: 1. Per germline, CDR1 MNHEY and CDR2 SVGAGI. The CDR3 is 14 amino acids. This chain's CDR3 is CASSYSAGGYEQYF. As DNA, the CDR3 is TGTGCCAGCAGTTACTCGGCGGGAGGCTACGAGCAGTACTTC.

The chain links TRBV2 to TRBJ1-4; D is uncertain. Germline CDR1 reads SNHLY; CDR2 reads FYNNEI. Trimming removed 6 bases from V and 4 bases from J, with 15 bases in between. The CDR3 is 15 amino acids. In nucleotides, the CDR3 is TGTGCCAGCAGCCCCGAGCCCGTCTTTAATGAAAAACTGTTTTTT. This sequence encodes CASSPEPVFNEKLFF.

This clone has just one count. The genes are TRBV7-9 and TRBJ2-1, with a tentative D call TRBD1 (5 bases). V lost 8 bases, J lost 7 bases, and 12 bases lay in between. The CDR3 is 12 residues long. Germline loops: CDR1 SEHNR, CDR2 FQNEAQ (reference sequence). This chain's CDR3 is CASQGALNEQFF. The CDR3 bases are TGTGCCAGCCAGGGCGCGTTGAATGAGCAGTTCTTC.

This rearrangement joins TRBV7-3 to TRBJ2-2; 9 nucleotides line up with TRBD2. V lost 5 bases, J lost 6 bases, and 10 bases stayed unmatched. Germline V CDR1 and CDR2: SGHTA, FQGTGA. The CDR3 runs 16 residues. The CDR3 DNA reads as TGTGCCAGCAGCCGCTCGGGACTAGCTTTCTCCGGGGAGCTGTTTTTT. Translation gives CASSRSGLAFSGELFF.

The V and J genes are TRBV10-1 and TRBJ2-3, with TRBD2 identical over 10 bases. Trimming at V came to 4 bases and at J to 3 bases, leaving 4 bases not matched to a gene. Looked up from germline, CDR1 is WNHNN and CDR2 is SYGVQD (reference sequence). The CDR3 has 15 amino acids. The CDR3 region is CASSVRSGRTDTQYF. The CDR3 nucleotides read TGCGCCAGCAGTGTACGTAGCGGGAGGACAGATACGCAGTATTTT.

V usage is TRBV7-2 and J usage is TRBJ2-7; 12 positions match TRBD2. Germline V gene lookup returns CDR1 SGHTA and CDR2 FQGNSA. V lost 6 bases to trimming and J lost 2 bases; unmatched junction nucleotides: 2. The CDR3 covers 14 residues. The CDR3 loop is CASSLAGGPYEQYF. CDR3 bases: TGTGCCAGCAGTCTAGCGGGAGGGCCCTACGAGCAGTACTTC.

The chain joins TRBV6-1 to TRBJ2-2, with 9 nucleotides matching TRBD1. The CDR3 contains 14 residues. CDR1 is MNHNS, CDR2 SASEGT, per germline. V shed 11 bases, J shed 5 bases, and the junction held 9 bases outside the gene matches. The CDR3 here is CAAQQGAWTGELFF. In nucleotides, the CDR3 is TGTGCCGCCCAACAGGGGGCCTGGACCGGGGAGCTGTTTTTT.

The rearrangement uses TRBV4-1 and TRBJ2-7, with 10 positions matching TRBD1. Germline-derived CDR1 and CDR2 are MGHRA and YSYEKL. The ends lost 3 bases at V and 2 bases at J; junction bases unmatched: 7. This CDR3 has 16 residues. CDR3 in amino acids: CASSQLYGQGAYEQYF. In DNA form, the CDR3 reads TGCGCCAGCAGCCAGTTGTATGGACAGGGGGCCTACGAGCAGTACTTC.

The gene calls are TRBV6-5 and TRBJ2-7, with TRBD1 identical over 8 bases. Per the germline V gene, CDR1 is MNHEY and CDR2 is SVGAGI. The length of the CDR3 is 14 residues. The V segment lost 6 bases and the J segment 2 bases; nucleotides outside the gene matches: 6. CDR3 in amino acids: CASSRDRRTYEQYF. The CDR3, as DNA: TGTGCCAGCAGCCGGGACAGGAGAACCTACGAGCAGTACTTC.

The V gene is TRBV2, the J gene TRBJ2-7; D ambiguous. Germline CDR1 reads SNHLY; CDR2 reads FYNNEI. Trimming stripped 8 bases from V and 0 bases from J, with 14 bases between. The CDR3 spans 14 residues. CDR3 sequence reads: CASRPAILSYEQYF. DNA for the CDR3: TGTGCCAGCCGCCCAGCTATCCTCTCCTACGAGCAGTACTTC.

J is TRBJ2-1 and V is TRBV7-9, with D perhaps given as TRBD1 or TRBD2 (5 bases each). Germline values: CDR1 SEHNR, CDR2 FQNEAQ (reference sequence). This CDR3 region has 15 residues. The V gene lost 5 bases and the J gene lost 5 bases, with 16 bases spanning the gap. CDR3 in DNA: TGTGCCAGCAGCCTCACTGGGGGTTGGGACAATGAGCAGTTCTTC. Its translation is CASSLTGGWDNEQFF.

The sample holds one count of this clone. The rearrangement links TRBV6-5 to TRBJ1-2; 7 bases line up with TRBD1. V shed 0 bases and J 4 bases; nucleotides not matched to a gene: 8. CDR1 is MNHEY and CDR2 is SVGAGI in the germline V gene. The CDR3 is made up of 16 amino acids. Written as DNA, the CDR3 is TGTGCCAGCAGTTACTCGAGGGTACAGGGGATCTATGGCTACACCTTC. It yields the protein CASSYSRVQGIYGYTF.

This clone was found once. This chain uses TRBV5-6 with TRBJ2-1; D uncertain. The CDR3 runs 13 residues. Per germline, CDR1 SGHDT and CDR2 YYEEEE. V dropped 3 bases and J dropped 4 bases, with 8 bases sitting between them. The CDR3 is CASSSTGYNEQFF. CDR3 DNA sequence: TGTGCCAGCAGCTCGACCGGGTACAATGAGCAGTTCTTC.

The V call is TRBV6-5, the J call TRBJ1-1; maybe TRBD1 (5 bases). V was trimmed by 7 bases and J by 3 bases, leaving 18 bases between them. The germline gives CDR1 MNHEY, CDR2 SVGAGI. The CDR3 covers 15 residues. The CDR3 protein is CASTKAGNRDTEAFF. CDR3 nucleotides: TGTGCCAGCACAAAGGCAGGGAATCGGGACACTGAAGCTTTCTTT.

This clone came up once. The chain carries TRBV4-1 and TRBJ1-2, with D possibly being TRBD1 (5 bases). CDR1 is MGHRA and CDR2 is YSYEKL in the germline V gene. V was trimmed by 4 bases and J by 2 bases, leaving 8 bases between them. The CDR3 loop spans 13 amino acids. As DNA, the CDR3 is TGCGCCAGCAGCCCGGGACGAAACTATGGCTACACCTTC. Residues: CASSPGRNYGYTF.

CDR3 DNA sequence: TGCGCCAGCAGCCAAGATAAAGTCCTAGGCGAGCAGTTCTTC. Protein: CASSQDKVLGEQFF. V gene TRBV4-1 combines with J gene TRBJ2-1; no firm D call. CDR3 length: 14 residues. Germline V lookup: CDR1 MGHRA, CDR2 YSYEKL. Trimming stripped 0 bases from V and 10 bases from J, with 13 bases between.

V and J are TRBV2 and TRBJ2-1; weak D call: TRBD1 (5 bases). The germline V and J ends were trimmed by 2 bases and 4 bases, with 12 bases remaining between them. The germline gives CDR1 SNHLY, CDR2 FYNNEI. The CDR3 spans 15 residues. CDR3 coding DNA: TGTGCCAGCAGTGAACGGGCAGGGTTTTACAATGAGCAGTTCTTC. This encodes CASSERAGFYNEQFF.

The rearrangement links TRBV7-3 to TRBJ2-1, with 9 bases aligning to TRBD2. V shed 6 bases, J shed 7 bases, and the junction held 13 bases outside the gene matches. CDR1 is SGHTA, CDR2 FQGTGA, per germline. The CDR3 length is 16 residues. The CDR3 spells CASSPSGAGGWNEQFF. For the CDR3, the DNA is TGTGCCAGCAGTCCCTCGGGGGCGGGAGGGTGGAATGAGCAGTTCTTC.

This chain joins TRBV7-8 and TRBJ2-1, with a possible D match to TRBD2 (6 bases). This CDR3 has 14 residues. The V and J ends lost 5 bases and 1 base respectively, with 9 bases between them. The germline V gene has CDR1 SGHVS and CDR2 FQNEAQ. CDR3 in amino acids: CASSGSGSYNEQFF. CDR3 bases: TGTGCCAGCAGCGGAAGCGGGTCCTACAATGAGCAGTTCTTC.

A single count supports this clone. J is TRBJ2-7 and V is TRBV5-1; TRBD1 agrees at 7 bases. The CDR3 spans 14 residues. V shed 3 bases, J shed 5 bases, and the junction held 8 bases outside the gene matches. In germline, CDR1 is SGHRS, CDR2 YFSETQ. CDR3 nucleotides: TGCGCCAGCAGCTCCGGGACAGTCGGCCACGAGCAGTACTTC. Its protein is CASSSGTVGHEQYF. Variable domain in full (rest from reference TRBV5-1 and TRBJ2-7): KAGVTQTPRYLIKTRGQQVTLSCSPISGHRSVSWYQQTPGQGLQFLFEYFSETQRNKGNFPGRFSGRQFSNSRSEMNVSTLELGDSALYLCASSSGTVGHEQYFGPGTRLTVT.

This chain connects TRBV29-1 to TRBJ2-5; no clear D. The germline V and J ends were trimmed by 4 bases and 5 bases, with 11 bases remaining between them. This CDR3 is built from 12 residues. CDR1 SQVTM and CDR2 ANQGSEA come from the germline V gene. The CDR3 is CSVAVVGETQYF. The CDR3 DNA reads as TGCAGCGTTGCGGTCGTCGGCGAGACCCAGTACTTC.

The rearrangement links TRBV10-3 to TRBJ2-3, with unresolved D. Trimming shortened V by 2 bases and J by 2 bases, and 2 bases separated the two germline ends. The CDR3 consists of 12 residues. From germline, CDR1 is ENHRY and CDR2 SYGVKD. This chain's CDR3 is CAISENTDTQYF. CDR3 nucleotide sequence: TGTGCCATCAGTGAGAACACAGATACGCAGTATTTT.